This T cell receptor (beta chain) stems from a study of T cells in Graves' hyperthyroidism and ophthalmopathy. The germline gives CDR1 MNHEY, CDR2 SVGAGI. The CDR3 covers 15 residues. Trimming pared 6 bases from V and 5 bases from J, leaving 19 bases between. Exclusion criteria comprised uncontrolled infection, other autoimmune disease, pregnancy or lactation. Whole-study findings and limits: Appearing also in blood were most of the thyroid clonotypes expanded above 0.001.

RNA transcripts gave rise to amplified TCR beta CDR3 regions. Researchers ran a first-round RT-PCR on the TCR CDR3 using the HTBI primer set. TCRdb reprocessed the multiplex PCR reads via MiXCR and lists one record per CDR3 protein. The sample includes 330,000 or so distinct CDR3 sequences, roughly 20% seen only once; the top ten take 15% to 18%. In this sample, this clonotype turned up many times. The antigen remains undetermined. Sequencing was done on a sample of blood. This clonotype was sampled from a woman in her thirties or forties with Graves' ophthalmopathy. The V and J genes are TRBV6-5 and TRBJ1-2, with D uncertain. As DNA, the CDR3 is TGTGCCAGCAGCCCCGTTTTTGCAGGCGGGTATGGCTACACCTTC. Translating it yields CASSPVFAGGYGYTF.